One sample yielded the 30 T cell receptor beta chains listed below, sequenced in a study of OX40 agonist ivuxolimab in advanced cancers. Data came from immunoSEQ multiplex PCR; TCRdb stores just in-frame clones and leaves some out. The sample shows tens of thousands of clones, approximately 86% of them seen only once. The sample in question was CD4+ or CD8+ T cells sorted from blood, obtained in a trial of the OX40 agonist ivuxolimab. The receptors were sampled from an adult with an advanced solid tumor such as melanoma, head and neck, liver or kidney cancer.

The sample holds a few counts of this clone. This chain uses TRBV6-5 with TRBJ1-4; D uncertain. Trimming pared 7 bases from V and 8 bases from J, leaving 17 bases between. CDR3 length: 14 residues. Per the germline V gene, CDR1 is MNHEY and CDR2 is SVGAGI. The CDR3 DNA reads TGTGCCAGCACCCACTCCGTCAGAGGGGAAAAACTGTTTTTT. The encoded protein is CASTHSVRGEKLFF.

The chain joins TRBV9 to TRBJ1-5; D not certain. V lost 0 bases and J lost 7, with 11 bases in between. The CDR3 has 14 residues. Germline V CDR1 and CDR2: SGDLS, YYNGEE. The CDR3 loop reads CASSVGTLGQPQHF. CDR3 sequence (DNA): TGTGCCAGCAGCGTAGGGACGTTGGGACAGCCCCAGCATTTT.

The CDR3 here is CASGGFGQPQHF. The DNA for the CDR3 is TGTGCCAGTGGCGGGTTTGGGCAGCCCCAGCATTTT. This sequence joins TRBV27 and TRBJ1-5; unclear D gene. The CDR3 extends over 12 amino acids. Trimming stripped 9 bases from V and 7 bases from J, with 13 bases between. Per germline, CDR1 MNHEY and CDR2 SMNVEV (reference sequence).

The chain has TRBV6-5 and TRBJ2-7; 8 positions match TRBD1. This CDR3 is built from 13 residues. V lost 6 bases and J lost 3; bases outside the gene matches: 4. CDR1 MNHEY and CDR2 SVGAGI come from the germline V gene. The CDR3 loop reads CASSLGTGYEQYF. The CDR3, as DNA: TGTGCCAGCAGCCTCGGGACAGGCTACGAGCAGTACTTC.

The rearrangement links TRBV29-1 to TRBJ2-3, with 9 bases matching TRBD2. Germline V gene lookup returns CDR1 SQVTM and CDR2 ANQGSEA. The ends lost 4 bases at V and 2 bases at J; junction bases unmatched: 4. This CDR3 has 14 residues. In nucleotides, the CDR3 is TGCAGCGTTGGATTAGCGGGAGCCACAGATACGCAGTATTTT. It is translated as CSVGLAGATDTQYF.

The chain combines TRBV5-1 with TRBJ2-7; TRBD1 aligns across 7 bases. Germline CDR1 reads SGHRS; CDR2 reads YFSETQ. This CDR3 contains 14 residues. V dropped 3 bases and J dropped 0; count of bases not matched to a gene: 3. The DNA for the CDR3 is TGCGCCAGCAGCTGGACAGGTAGCTCCTACGAGCAGTACTTC. Translation: CASSWTGSSYEQYF. The full variable domain, in which reference TRBV5-1 and TRBJ2-7 provide the parts outside the CDR3, is KAGVTQTPRYLIKTRGQQVTLSCSPISGHRSVSWYQQTPGQGLQFLFEYFSETQRNKGNFPGRFSGRQFSNSRSEMNVSTLELGDSALYLCASSWTGSSYEQYFGPGTRLTVT.

The chain couples TRBV7-9 to TRBJ2-7; D ambiguous. Germline V lookup: CDR1 SEHNR, CDR2 FQNEAQ (reference sequence). This CDR3 region has 13 residues. V lost 2 bases, J lost 6 bases, and 11 bases lay in between. The DNA for the CDR3 is TGTGCCAGCAGCTTACCCGGAGTCACCGAGCAGTACTTC. The encoded protein is CASSLPGVTEQYF.

Remarks on this clone: The junction does not match germline at one end; this may be a read error. This sequence joins TRBV6-5 and TRBJ1-5; D is possibly TRBD1 (5 bases). The CDR3 is made up of 13 amino acids. Germline CDR1 is MNHEY and CDR2 is SVGAGI. CDR3 nucleotide sequence: TGTGCCATCAGTGAGTCCGGGGGTCAGCCCCAGCATTTT. It encodes CAISESGGQPQHF.

CDR3 amino acids: CASSFLAGGSYEQYF. The CDR3, as DNA: TGTGCCAGCAGCTTCCTAGCGGGCGGCTCCTACGAGCAGTACTTC. This chain connects TRBV7-9 to TRBJ2-7, with 8 nucleotides matching TRBD2. The CDR3 loop spans 15 amino acids. Germline values: CDR1 SEHNR, CDR2 FQNEAQ (reference sequence). V shed 3 bases, J shed 0 bases, and the junction held 4 bases outside the gene matches.

V usage is TRBV30 and J usage is TRBJ1-3, with 8 bases matching TRBD1. Germline V gene data show CDR1 as GTSNPN and CDR2 as SVGIG (reference sequence). Losses at the gene ends were 0 bases for V and 6 bases for J; bases not matched to a gene: 4. The CDR3 has 14 residues. The CDR3 bases are TGTGCCTGGAGTGTTGTGACAGGGGCAAACACCATATATTTT. Its translation is CAWSVVTGANTIYF.

The genes are TRBV4-2 and TRBJ2-2, with D hard to call. CDR1 and CDR2 from the germline V gene are LGHNA and YNFKEQ. V was trimmed by 0 bases and J by 6 bases, leaving 2 bases between them. The CDR3 spans 12 residues. The DNA for the CDR3 is TGTGCCAGCAGCCAAGACTCCGGGGAGCTGTTTTTT. Translated: CASSQDSGELFF.

V is TRBV19 and J is TRBJ2-7; D ambiguous. Trimming pared 0 bases from V and 2 bases from J, leaving 11 bases between. The V gene's germline CDR1 is LNHDA and CDR2 SQIVND (reference sequence). The CDR3 is made up of 15 amino acids. The CDR3 spells CASSIDRGSPYEQYF. In nucleotides, the CDR3 is TGTGCCAGTAGTATAGATCGCGGCTCCCCCTACGAGCAGTACTTC.

The chain joins TRBV14 to TRBJ1-2; no clear D gene. The CDR3 length is 13 residues. Germline V CDR1 and CDR2: SGHDN, FVKESK. Trimming removed 1 base at V and 5 bases at J, with 8 bases between. For the CDR3, the DNA is TGTGCCAGCAGCCAAGTGCTGACTTATGGCTACACCTTC. Amino acid sequence: CASSQVLTYGYTF.

The J gene is TRBJ1-3, the V gene TRBV9; the D is unclear. CDR1 and CDR2 (germline): SGDLS, YYNGEE. Trimming shortened V by 0 bases and J by 2 bases, and 9 bases separated the two germline ends. The CDR3 contains 15 residues. This CDR3 is CASSVDGSAGNTIYF. In DNA, the CDR3 is TGTGCCAGCAGCGTAGATGGCTCTGCTGGAAACACCATATATTTT.

This clone has only one observation. This chain joins TRBV11-2 and TRBJ2-3, with 8 positions matching TRBD2. V dropped 4 bases and J dropped 2; count of bases not matched to a gene: 8. The CDR3 is 16 residues long. Germline CDR1 is SGHAT and CDR2 is FQNNGV. DNA for the CDR3: TGTGCCAGCAGCTCCCCCGAACTAGCGGTCACAGATACGCAGTATTTT. As protein: CASSSPELAVTDTQYF.

The rearrangement uses TRBV6-5 and TRBJ2-2; no reliable D call. Trimming took off 7 bases at V and 2 bases at J, with 8 bases between the two ends. In germline, CDR1 is MNHEY, CDR2 SVGAGI. The CDR3 covers 13 residues. CDR3 nucleotides: TGTGCCAGCACCATGGGAAACACCGGGGAGCTGTTTTTT. Residues: CASTMGNTGELFF.

This clone was observed once. The rearrangement joins TRBV6-8 to TRBJ2-1, with 7 bases identical to TRBD1. Germline CDR1 is MNHGY and CDR2 is SAAAGT. This CDR3 is 12 amino acids long. The CDR3 loop is CSDRVCHNEQFF. As DNA, the CDR3 is TGTTCCGACAGGGTCTGTCACAATGAGCAGTTCTTC.

The CDR3, as DNA: TGTGCCAGCAGTCCCACCTCCGGGACTAGCGGGAGAAATGAGCAGTTCTTC. Translating gives CASSPTSGTSGRNEQFF. The genes are TRBV27 and TRBJ2-1, with 14 bases lining up with TRBD2. With V trimmed by 5 bases and J by 7 bases, 10 bases remained unmatched. The length of the CDR3 is 17 residues. Germline V gives CDR1 MNHEY, CDR2 SMNVEV (reference sequence).

The rearrangement uses TRBV9 and TRBJ2-7, with 8 bases identical to TRBD2. The CDR3 contains 15 residues. The V segment lost 0 bases and the J segment 4 bases; nucleotides outside the gene matches: 6. CDR1 and CDR2 (germline): SGDLS, YYNGEE. CDR3 DNA: TGTGCCAGCAGCGTAGGAGGGCTAGCGGGTTACGAGCAGTACTTC. Its translation: CASSVGGLAGYEQYF.

A few counts support this clone. V is TRBV7-8 and J is TRBJ1-3, with TRBD1 as a possible D gene (5 bases). The CDR3 is 15 residues long. V was shortened by 5 bases and J by 0 bases, with 11 bases between the two germline ends. Germline V CDR1 and CDR2: SGHVS, FQNEAQ. The CDR3 region is CASSPHDSSGNTIYF. CDR3 in DNA: TGTGCCAGCAGCCCCCACGACAGCTCTGGAAACACCATATATTTT.

As for this clone: In the same sample, other DNA sequences code for this CDR3. The V gene is TRBV2, the J gene TRBJ2-2, with 8 bases that match TRBD2. V lost 5 bases and J lost 6; bases outside the gene matches: 20. Germline CDR1 reads SNHLY; CDR2 reads FYNNEI. This CDR3 has 19 amino acids. DNA of the CDR3: TGTGCCAGCAGTTTTCCCTCCCTCGGGGCGGGGGGAAGGGCCGGGGAGCTGTTTTTT. Translating it yields CASSFPSLGAGGRAGELFF.

The chain has TRBV7-9 and TRBJ2-1; TRBD2 agrees at 8 bases. Unmatched junction bases numbered 5, after V lost 3 bases and J lost 7 bases. Looked up from germline, CDR1 is SEHNR and CDR2 is FQNEAQ (reference sequence). The CDR3 runs to 14 residues. DNA of the CDR3: TGTGCCAGCAGCTTGGGACTAGTAATAAATGAGCAGTTCTTC. It encodes CASSLGLVINEQFF.

V gene TRBV4-3 combines with J gene TRBJ2-7; 8 nucleotides match TRBD1. Trimming removed 2 bases from V and 3 bases from J; junction bases left unmatched: 9. Germline CDR1 and CDR2: LGHNA and YSLEER. The CDR3 extends over 16 amino acids. This CDR3 is CASSQNSGTGFYEQYF. DNA of the CDR3: TGCGCCAGCAGCCAAAACTCCGGGACAGGATTCTACGAGCAGTACTTC.

The chain employs TRBV5-1 and TRBJ2-1, with 7 positions matching TRBD1. V lost 4 bases to trimming and J lost 5 bases; unmatched junction nucleotides: 9. The CDR3 extends over 15 amino acids. In germline, CDR1 is SGHRS, CDR2 YFSETQ. CDR3 loop: CASSRPGQRNNEQFF. The CDR3 coding sequence is TGCGCCAGCAGCCGACCGGGACAGCGGAACAATGAGCAGTTCTTC.

The chain joins TRBV28 to TRBJ2-2, with D hard to call. Germline V lookup: CDR1 MDHEN, CDR2 SYDVKM. Trimming took 6 bases from V and 5 from J, leaving 28 bases between them. This CDR3 is 19 amino acids long. The CDR3 sequence: CASSLTRTVDLTWTGELFF. In DNA form, the CDR3 reads TGTGCCAGCAGCCTAACCCGGACGGTAGACTTAACATGGACCGGGGAGCTGTTTTTT.

This clone occurred once. DNA for the CDR3: TGTGCCAGCAGCCAAGCAGGAGGGGGCGATGGCTACACCTTC. Translated, it gives CASSQAGGGDGYTF. The chain couples TRBV5-6 to TRBJ1-2; 7 positions agree with TRBD1. Losses at the gene ends were 4 bases for V and 6 bases for J; bases not matched to a gene: 9. There are 14 residues in the CDR3. CDR1 and CDR2 from the germline V gene are SGHDT and YYEEEE.

This clone appeared a few times. The J gene is TRBJ1-5, the V gene TRBV7-9; the D gene is possibly TRBD1 (5 bases). CDR3 length: 15 amino acids. Looked up from germline, CDR1 is SEHNR and CDR2 is FQNEAQ (reference sequence). Between the trimmed V and J ends, which lost 1 base and 4 bases, there was a span of 11 bases. In nucleotides, the CDR3 is TGTGCCAGCAGCTTAGACGGGGCTGTTAATCAGCCCCAGCATTTT. This encodes CASSLDGAVNQPQHF. Full variable domain (remainder filled in from reference TRBV7-9 and TRBJ1-5): DTGVSQNPRHKITKRGQNVTFRCDPISEHNRLYWYRQTLGQGPEFLTYFQNEAQLEKSRLLSDRFSAERPKGSFSTLEIQRTEQGDSAMYLCASSLDGAVNQPQHFGDGTRLSIL.

V is TRBV7-9 and J is TRBJ2-2; D is undetermined. The germline V gene encodes CDR1 SEHNR and CDR2 FQNEAQ (reference sequence). The V gene lost 6 bases and the J gene lost 6 bases, with 8 bases spanning the gap. The CDR3 length is 12 residues. The CDR3 sequence: CASRFGPGELFF. CDR3 sequence (DNA): TGTGCCAGCAGATTCGGGCCCGGGGAGCTGTTTTTT. The entire variable domain, with the rest obtained from reference TRBV7-9 and TRBJ2-2, is as follows: DTGVSQNPRHKITKRGQNVTFRCDPISEHNRLYWYRQTLGQGPEFLTYFQNEAQLEKSRLLSDRFSAERPKGSFSTLEIQRTEQGDSAMYLCASRFGPGELFFGEGSRLTVL.

The chain couples TRBV4-3 to TRBJ2-5; no definite D call. V was pared by 1 base and J by 5 bases, with 8 bases between. CDR1 and CDR2 from the germline V gene are LGHNA and YSLEER. The CDR3 length is 13 residues. The CDR3 bases are TGCGCCAGCAGCCAAGTGATCCTGGAGACCCAGTACTTC. This sequence encodes CASSQVILETQYF.

The chain has TRBV7-8 and TRBJ1-5, with TRBD1 identical over 10 bases. The CDR3 length is 14 residues. J lost 7 bases, V lost 6 bases, and 6 bases had no gene match. Germline-derived CDR1 and CDR2 are SGHVS and FQNEAQ. CDR3 loop: CASRPGTGAQPQHF. For the CDR3, the DNA is TGTGCCAGCAGGCCCGGGACAGGGGCCCAGCCCCAGCATTTT.